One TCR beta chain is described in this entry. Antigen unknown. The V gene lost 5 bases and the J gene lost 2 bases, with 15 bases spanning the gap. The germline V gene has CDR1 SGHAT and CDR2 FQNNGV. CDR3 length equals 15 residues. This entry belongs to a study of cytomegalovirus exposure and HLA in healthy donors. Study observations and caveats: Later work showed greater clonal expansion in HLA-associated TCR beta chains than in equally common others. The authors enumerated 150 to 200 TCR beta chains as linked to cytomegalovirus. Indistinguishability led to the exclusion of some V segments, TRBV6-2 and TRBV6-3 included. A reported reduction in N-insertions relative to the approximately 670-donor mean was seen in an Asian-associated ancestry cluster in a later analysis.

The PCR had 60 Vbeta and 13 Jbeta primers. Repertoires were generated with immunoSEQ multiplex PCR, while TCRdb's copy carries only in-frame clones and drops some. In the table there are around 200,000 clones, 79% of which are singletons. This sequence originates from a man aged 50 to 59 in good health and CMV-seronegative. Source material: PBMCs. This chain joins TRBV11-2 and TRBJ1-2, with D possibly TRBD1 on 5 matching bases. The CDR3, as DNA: TGTGCCAGCAGCCCTTCTGGGGCAGGGAACTATGGCTACACCTTC. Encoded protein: CASSPSGAGNYGYTF. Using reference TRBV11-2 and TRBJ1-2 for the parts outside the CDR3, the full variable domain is EAGVAQSPRYKIIEKRQSVAFWCNPISGHATLYWYQQILGQGPKLLIQFQNNGVVDDSQLPKDRFSAERLKGVDSTLKIQPAKLEDSAVYLCASSPSGAGNYGYTFGSGTRLTVV.